The 25 T cell receptor beta chains listed next were all sequenced from one sample in a study of blood T cells in healthy people across ages. Primers used in a second PCR of roughly 6 to 12 cycles were a sample-barcoded 5' primer and a J-beta primer mix. Using its own MiXCR run on the 5' RACE reads, TCRdb lists one record per CDR3 protein. The data show 800,000 to 950,000 distinct CDR3 sequences, 36% seen once. What was sequenced was blood. These TCRs come from a young man in good health.

V usage is TRBV29-1 and J usage is TRBJ2-3; 8 bases line up with TRBD2. This CDR3 has 15 amino acids. Germline V lookup: CDR1 SQVTM, CDR2 ANQGSEA. J lost 0 bases, V lost 5 bases, and 7 bases had no gene match. This CDR3 is CSVQPRGGSTDTQYF. The CDR3, as DNA: TGCAGCGTTCAGCCTCGGGGGGGAAGCACAGATACGCAGTATTTT.

This clonotype was detected ten times or more. The chain recombines TRBV9 with TRBJ1-2; the match to TRBD1 covers 8 bases. Trimming at V came to 4 bases and at J to 8 bases, leaving 13 bases not matched to a gene. The CDR3 has 15 residues. Germline CDR1 reads SGDLS; CDR2 reads YYNGEE. The CDR3 here is CASSTGAGTGGGYTF. The CDR3 region has the DNA TGTGCCAGCAGCACCGGTGCCGGGACAGGAGGCGGCTACACCTTC.

The chain employs TRBV4-3 and TRBJ1-1; the D is unclear. The CDR3 consists of 13 residues. V shed 1 base and J shed 2 bases, with 5 bases lying between them. Germline lookup yields CDR1 LGHNA and CDR2 YSLEER. The CDR3 bases are TGCGCCAGCAGCCAAGGCCATAACACTGAAGCTTTCTTT. This codes for CASSQGHNTEAFF.

There are a few counts of this clonotype. This chain uses TRBV20-1 with TRBJ2-3, with D perhaps given as TRBD1 or TRBD2 (7 bases each). The germline V and J ends were trimmed by 5 bases and 3 bases, with 15 bases remaining between them. Germline V gene data show CDR1 as DFQATT and CDR2 as SNEGSKA (reference sequence). This CDR3 is built from 14 residues. CDR3 DNA: TGCAGTGCTCGGGGGGCAGGGGGGACAGATACGCAGTATTTT. This translates into CSARGAGGTDTQYF.

This clonotype was counted at least ten times. This rearrangement joins TRBV6-4 to TRBJ2-3; TRBD1 is a possible D gene (6 bases). V gave up 3 bases and J gave up 2 bases, with 12 bases separating them. This CDR3 comprises 15 residues. CDR1 is MRHNA, CDR2 SNTAGT, per germline. In nucleotides, the CDR3 is TGTGCCAGCAGTGAGGGACACGAGGACACAGATACGCAGTATTTT. It encodes CASSEGHEDTDTQYF.

This clonotype was counted between two and nine times. This chain connects TRBV9 to TRBJ2-7, with 9 bases lining up with TRBD2. Germline CDR1 and CDR2: SGDLS and YYNGEE. V dropped 0 bases and J dropped 5; count of bases not matched to a gene: 6. This CDR3 spans 15 amino acids. The CDR3 DNA reads TGTGCCAGCAGCGTAGGCGGGGGGGCATTCAACGAGCAGTACTTC. Protein sequence: CASSVGGGAFNEQYF.

Of note for this clonotype: A read error may produce the germline difference seen at one junction end. The chain has TRBV20-1 and TRBJ1-1; 12 bases line up with TRBD1. The germline gives CDR1 DFQATT, CDR2 SNEGSKA (reference sequence). This CDR3 has 15 amino acids. The DNA for the CDR3 is TGCGGTGCTAGTGGGGACAGGGGGCGGGAGGCTGAAGCTTTCTTT. It yields the protein CGASGDRGREAEAFF.

This clonotype was counted a few times. DNA for the CDR3: TGTGCCAGCAGTGGGACAGGGAGGGCAGATACGCAGTATTTT. Translating it yields CASSGTGRADTQYF. The rearrangement joins TRBV12-3 or TRBV12-4 to TRBJ2-3; 9 bases match TRBD1. V lost 5 bases to trimming and J lost 4 bases; unmatched junction nucleotides: 4. The CDR3 spans 14 residues.

CDR3 loop: CASSLLGGTEGHYGYTF. CDR3 nucleotides: TGTGCCAGCAGCCTCCTAGGGGGGACAGAGGGCCACTATGGCTACACCTTC. The J gene is TRBJ1-2, the V gene TRBV7-2; 7 bases map to TRBD1. The CDR3 loop spans 17 amino acids. V trimming: 5 bases; J trimming: 3 bases; junction bases outside the gene matches: 15. CDR1 and CDR2 from the germline V gene are SGHTA and FQGNSA.

In its sample, this clonotype was seen a few times. The chain uses TRBV6-1 and TRBJ2-5; 14 nucleotides line up with TRBD2. The CDR3 sequence is 15 residues long. Germline V gene sequence: CDR1 MNHNS, CDR2 SASEGT. Trimming cost V 4 bases and J 2 bases; bases outside gene matches: 0. This CDR3 reads CASSGLAGGQETQYF. In nucleotides, the CDR3 is TGTGCCAGCAGTGGACTAGCGGGGGGGCAAGAGACCCAGTACTTC.

Only a few counts were recorded for this clonotype. The V call is TRBV29-1, the J call TRBJ2-7; D gene uncertain. Germline loops: CDR1 SQVTM, CDR2 ANQGSEA. This CDR3 has 11 amino acids. The V and J ends lost 6 bases and 7 bases respectively, with 13 bases between them. The CDR3 region has the DNA TGCAGCGTCCTGGACCTGAATGAGCAGTACTTC. Protein sequence: CSVLDLNEQYF.

In its sample, this clonotype was seen a few times. This chain links TRBV13 with TRBJ1-2, with D possibly being TRBD1 (6 bases). Germline lookup yields CDR1 PRHDT and CDR2 FYEKMQ (reference sequence). V was clipped by 3 bases and J by 4 bases, with 18 bases between them. The CDR3 loop spans 16 amino acids. The CDR3 nucleotides are TGTGCCAGCAGCTTGCGGGTTCAGGGGTACTCCTATGGCTACACCTTC. It codes for CASSLRVQGYSYGYTF.

This clonotype has ten or more counts. J is TRBJ1-2 and V is TRBV12-3 or TRBV12-4; perhaps TRBD1 as D (6 bases). Between the trimmed V and J ends, which lost 3 bases and 8 bases, there was a span of 10 bases. This CDR3 region has 12 residues. CDR3 amino acids: CASSFTGKGYTF. The CDR3 DNA reads as TGTGCCAGCAGTTTCACAGGGAAAGGCTACACCTTC.

As to this clonotype: One junction end disagrees with the germline gene, perhaps due to a read error. The chain joins TRBV13 to TRBJ1-6, with D possibly being TRBD1 (6 bases). Per the germline V gene, CDR1 is PRHDT and CDR2 is FYEKMQ (reference sequence). The CDR3 totals 15 residues. CDR3 in DNA: TGTACCAGCAACCTAAACGGACAGAATAATTCACCCCTCCACTTT. Translating gives CTSNLNGQNNSPLHF.

A remark on this clonotype: The junction departs from the called germline gene at one end, perhaps through a read error. V gene TRBV7-2 combines with J gene TRBJ2-2; no firm D call. The CDR3 is 15 residues long. Germline-derived CDR1 and CDR2 are SGHTA and FQGNSA. CDR3 in amino acids: CASSLGTPNAGELFF. The CDR3 nucleotides are TGTGCCAGCAGCTTAGGGACCCCGAACGCCGGGGAGCTGTTTTTT. The full variable domain, in which reference TRBV7-2 and TRBJ2-2 provide the parts outside the CDR3, is GAGVSQSPSNKVTEKGKDVELRCDPISGHTALYWYRQSLGQGLEFLIYFQGNSAPDKSGLPSDRFSAERTGGSVSTLTIQRTQQEDSAVYLCASSLGTPNAGELFFGEGSRLTVL.

This clonotype was observed once. The genes are TRBV28 and TRBJ2-4, with a tentative D call TRBD2 (5 bases). This CDR3 spans 12 amino acids. Trimming cost V 5 bases and J 13 bases, with 15 bases left between them. Germline-derived CDR1 and CDR2 are MDHEN and SYDVKM. CDR3 bases: TGTGCCAGCAGTCCCCAGAGGGATTTGCAGTACTTC. Residues: CASSPQRDLQYF.

This clonotype was recorded many times. One end of the junction is discordant with germline, which a read error may explain. The chain carries TRBV12-3 or TRBV12-4 and TRBJ2-5; TRBD1 might be the D (6 bases). The CDR3 covers 13 residues. CDR3 sequence (DNA): TGTGCCAGCAGCTTAGGGGGAGAAGAGACCCAGTACTTC. Its translation is CASSLGGEETQYF.

This clonotype was counted between two and nine times. V usage is TRBV20-1 and J usage is TRBJ1-2; no definite D call. Germline V gives CDR1 DFQATT, CDR2 SNEGSKA (reference sequence). Trimming stripped 1 base from V and 7 bases from J, with 19 bases between. This CDR3 contains 15 residues. CDR3 sequence: CSARVSAGRRRGYTF. The DNA for the CDR3 is TGCAGTGCTAGAGTCTCGGCGGGTCGAAGACGTGGCTACACCTTC.

This clonotype was counted ten times or more. This chain uses TRBV7-9 with TRBJ2-1, with 9 bases that match TRBD2. Germline V lookup: CDR1 SEHNR, CDR2 FQNEAQ (reference sequence). Losses at the gene ends were 2 bases for V and 3 bases for J; bases not matched to a gene: 5. The CDR3 sequence is 16 residues long. The CDR3 DNA reads as TGTGCCAGCAGCTTAATGGGACTAGCTGACTACAATGAGCAGTTCTTC. Translated, it gives CASSLMGLADYNEQFF.

This chain uses TRBV2 with TRBJ1-5; perhaps TRBD1 as D (5 bases). The CDR3 sequence is 13 residues long. Germline V gene sequence: CDR1 SNHLY, CDR2 FYNNEI. Trimming left V 7 bases short and J 6 bases short, with 13 bases between. This CDR3 reads CASTGQGGQPQHF. In DNA, the CDR3 is TGTGCCAGCACTGGGCAGGGAGGTCAGCCCCAGCATTTT.

This clonotype was detected only a few times. V usage is TRBV4-2 and J usage is TRBJ2-1; D is perhaps TRBD1 or TRBD2 (6 bases each). The J call is uncertain, as TRBJ2-7 better fits the DNA end. Looked up from germline, CDR1 is LGHNA and CDR2 is YNFKEQ. The CDR3 has 14 residues. CDR3 in amino acids: CASSSVGGYNEQYF. In DNA, the CDR3 is TGTGCCAGCAGCTCCGTGGGGGGCTACAATGAGCAGTACTTC.

The chain employs TRBV12-3 or TRBV12-4 and TRBJ1-2; 7 bases agree with TRBD1. The CDR3 totals 14 residues. The junction had 13 bases not matched to a gene; V was cut back by 7 bases and J by 8 bases. This CDR3 reads CASTPTGQSDGYTF. The CDR3 nucleotides read TGTGCCAGCACCCCCACGGGACAGAGCGACGGCTACACCTTC.

V and J are TRBV4-3 and TRBJ2-2, with TRBD1 as a possible D gene (6 bases). Trimming pared 0 bases from V and 3 bases from J, leaving 8 bases between. Looked up from germline, CDR1 is LGHNA and CDR2 is YSLEER. There are 15 residues in the CDR3. The CDR3 DNA follows: TGCGCCAGCAGCCAAGATCAGGGGCACACCGGGGAGCTGTTTTTT. Encoded protein: CASSQDQGHTGELFF.

The chain recombines TRBV30 with TRBJ2-3; 8 nucleotides align to TRBD2. The CDR3 sequence is 14 residues long. Trimming took 4 bases from V and 2 from J; bases not matched to a gene: 5. Per germline, CDR1 GTSNPN and CDR2 SVGIG (reference sequence). The CDR3 DNA follows: TGTGCCTGGAAAAGCGGGGGATCCACAGATACGCAGTATTTT. Translation gives CAWKSGGSTDTQYF.

This clonotype showed up just a few times. V usage is TRBV4-3 and J usage is TRBJ1-5; 11 nucleotides agree with TRBD1. The length of the CDR3 is 20 residues. CDR1 is LGHNA and CDR2 is YSLEER in the germline V gene. V shed 6 bases and J 0 bases; nucleotides not matched to a gene: 16. The CDR3 reads CASSIFSGTGGPFSNQPQHF. CDR3 coding DNA: TGCGCCAGCAGTATCTTTTCCGGGACAGGGGGTCCCTTTAGCAATCAGCCCCAGCATTTT.